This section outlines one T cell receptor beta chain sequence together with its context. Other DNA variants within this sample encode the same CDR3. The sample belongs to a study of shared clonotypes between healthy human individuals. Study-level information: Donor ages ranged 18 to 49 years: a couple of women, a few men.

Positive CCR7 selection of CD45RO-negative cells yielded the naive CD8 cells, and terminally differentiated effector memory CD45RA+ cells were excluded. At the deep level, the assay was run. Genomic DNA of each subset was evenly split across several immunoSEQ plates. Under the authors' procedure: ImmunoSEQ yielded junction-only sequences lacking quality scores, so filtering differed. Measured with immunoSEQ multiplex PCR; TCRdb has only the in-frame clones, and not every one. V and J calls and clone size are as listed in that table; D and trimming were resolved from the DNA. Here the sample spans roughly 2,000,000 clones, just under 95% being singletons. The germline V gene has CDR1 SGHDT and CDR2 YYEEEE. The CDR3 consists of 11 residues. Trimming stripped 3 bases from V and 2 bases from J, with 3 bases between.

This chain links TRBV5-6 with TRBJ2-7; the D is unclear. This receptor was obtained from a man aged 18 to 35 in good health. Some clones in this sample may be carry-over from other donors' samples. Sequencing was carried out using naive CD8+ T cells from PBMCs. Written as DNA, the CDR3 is TGTGCCAGCAGCTCAACCTACGAGCAGTACTTC. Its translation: CASSSTYEQYF.